The sequence of this T cell receptor (beta chain) was determined in a study of T cell repertoires in cytomegalovirus infection (dated by TCRdb to the late 2010s). The study in broad terms: Recently identified HLA-C-restricted CMV epitopes, whose presentation resists viral immunomodulation, were targeted by peptide stimulations together with well-studied HLA-B-restricted epitopes. Donor HLA type was relevant to the analysis, as public TCR beta signatures indicated carriage of CMV infection together with the matching HLA type. Study-wide conclusions, independent of this receptor: The ex vivo response was dominated by HLA-C-restricted CMV-specific TCR beta clonotypes, and the single most frequent clonotype in two of eight donors was supplied by these HLA-C-restricted clonotypes. In both this cohort and an independent cohort of more than 350 donors, the cumulative frequency of public TCR beta family members distinguished carriers of CMV infection plus the relevant HLA type.

Reading the germline V gene gives CDR1 MDHEN and CDR2 SYDVKM. V is reduced by 6 bases and J by 0 bases, leaving a spacing of 6 bases between them. The CDR3, cysteine through phenylalanine, is 13 amino acids long. The DNA shown is the 39-base CDR3, in frame from base 1. This specimen's treatment or condition label, per the study, means: in vitro stimulation with specific CMV peptide epitopes to enrich CMV-specific T cells. Concerning this clonotype: Its antigen is unknown. No base-level quality is on record; no much larger clone is a single base apart.

Sequenced on an Illumina HiSeq 1500. The public reads were quality trimmed at Q25 with fastp and then assembled into clones with MiXCR by TCRdb, keeping productive beta chains. One record per CDR3 amino acid sequence lists the most common genes and DNA. The sample table lists some 920,000 distinct CDR3 sequences, around 32% of them with a count of one. The top ten clonotypes cover around an eighth of the sample. This receptor was taken from a human donor in good health (CMV status not recorded). Some clones in this sample may be carry-over from other donors' samples. The chain couples TRBV28 to TRBJ1-5; the D gene identity is not certain. The sequenced sample was cultured CD8+ T cells from PBMCs, obtained from culture after CMV antigen stimulation. The DNA sequence follows: TGTGCCAGCAGCGTTACTAGCAATCAGCCCCAGCATTTT. It is translated as CASSVTSNQPQHF.